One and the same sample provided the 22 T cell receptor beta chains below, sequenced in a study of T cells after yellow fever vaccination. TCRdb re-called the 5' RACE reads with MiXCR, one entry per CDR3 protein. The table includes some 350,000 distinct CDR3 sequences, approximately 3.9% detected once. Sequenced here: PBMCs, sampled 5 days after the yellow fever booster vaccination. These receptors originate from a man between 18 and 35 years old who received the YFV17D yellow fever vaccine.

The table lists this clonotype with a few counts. CDR3 DNA sequence: TGCGCCAGCAGGGCCGGGACAGGGAGATACAATGAGCAGTTCTTC. Its protein product is CASRAGTGRYNEQFF. V and J are TRBV5-1 and TRBJ2-1; 9 bases are a match to TRBD1. With V trimmed by 5 bases and J by 4 bases, 7 bases remained unmatched. CDR3 size: 15 residues. CDR1 and CDR2 (germline): SGHRS, YFSETQ.

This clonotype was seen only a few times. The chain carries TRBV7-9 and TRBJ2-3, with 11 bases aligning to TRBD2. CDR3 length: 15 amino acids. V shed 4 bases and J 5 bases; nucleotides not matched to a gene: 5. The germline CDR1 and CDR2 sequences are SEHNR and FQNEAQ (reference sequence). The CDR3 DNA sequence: TGTGCCAGCAGCTCAAGACTAGCGGGGAAAGATACGCAGTATTTT. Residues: CASSSRLAGKDTQYF.

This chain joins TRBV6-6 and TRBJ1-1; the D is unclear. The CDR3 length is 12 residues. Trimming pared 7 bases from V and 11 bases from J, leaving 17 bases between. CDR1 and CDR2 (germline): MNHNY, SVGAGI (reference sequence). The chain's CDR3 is CASTPGPERAFF. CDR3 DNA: TGTGCCAGCACTCCGGGTCCCGAGCGGGCTTTCTTT.

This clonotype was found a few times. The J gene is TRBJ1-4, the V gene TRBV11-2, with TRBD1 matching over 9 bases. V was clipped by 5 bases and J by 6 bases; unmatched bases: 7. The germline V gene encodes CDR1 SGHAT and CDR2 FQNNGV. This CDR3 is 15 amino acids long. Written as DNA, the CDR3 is TGTGCCAGCAGCCGGTACAGGGGGCGCGATGAAAAACTGTTTTTT. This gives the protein CASSRYRGRDEKLFF.

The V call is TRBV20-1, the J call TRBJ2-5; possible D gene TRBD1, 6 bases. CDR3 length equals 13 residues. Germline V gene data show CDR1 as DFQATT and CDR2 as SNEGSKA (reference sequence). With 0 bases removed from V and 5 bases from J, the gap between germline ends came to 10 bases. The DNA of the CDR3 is TGCAGTGCTAGAGAAACAGGGTGGGAGACCCAGTACTTC. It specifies CSARETGWETQYF.

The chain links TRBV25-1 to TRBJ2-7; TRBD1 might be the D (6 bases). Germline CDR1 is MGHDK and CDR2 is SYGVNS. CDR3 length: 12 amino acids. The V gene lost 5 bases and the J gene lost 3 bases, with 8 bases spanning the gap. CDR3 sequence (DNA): TGTGCCAGCAGTAAGGGGGACTACGAGCAGTACTTC. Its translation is CASSKGDYEQYF.

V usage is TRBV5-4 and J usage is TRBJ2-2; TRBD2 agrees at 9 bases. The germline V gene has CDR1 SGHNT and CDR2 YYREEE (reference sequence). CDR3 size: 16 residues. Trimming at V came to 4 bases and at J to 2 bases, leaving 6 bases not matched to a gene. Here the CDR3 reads CASSASGGHNTGELFF. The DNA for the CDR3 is TGTGCCAGCAGCGCCAGCGGGGGGCACAACACCGGGGAGCTGTTTTTT.

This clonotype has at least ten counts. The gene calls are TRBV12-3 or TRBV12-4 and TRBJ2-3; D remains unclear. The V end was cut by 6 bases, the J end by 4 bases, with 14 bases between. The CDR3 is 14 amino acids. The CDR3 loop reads CASSARSGPDTQYF. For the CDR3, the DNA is TGTGCCAGCAGCGCCAGGTCCGGGCCAGATACGCAGTATTTT.

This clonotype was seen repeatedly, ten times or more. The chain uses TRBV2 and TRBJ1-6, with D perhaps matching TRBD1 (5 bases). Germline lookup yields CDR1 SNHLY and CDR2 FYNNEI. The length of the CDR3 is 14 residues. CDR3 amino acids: CATSGAGIRSPLHF. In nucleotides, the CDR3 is TGTGCGACCTCCGGGGCGGGAATCAGGTCACCCCTCCACTTT.

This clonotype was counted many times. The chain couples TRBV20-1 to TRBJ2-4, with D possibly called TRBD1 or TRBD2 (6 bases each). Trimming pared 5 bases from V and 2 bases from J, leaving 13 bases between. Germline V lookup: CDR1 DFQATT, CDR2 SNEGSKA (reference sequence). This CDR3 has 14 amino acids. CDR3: CSAGGRVTKNIQYF. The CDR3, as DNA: TGCAGTGCTGGGGGGCGCGTGACCAAAAACATTCAGTACTTC.

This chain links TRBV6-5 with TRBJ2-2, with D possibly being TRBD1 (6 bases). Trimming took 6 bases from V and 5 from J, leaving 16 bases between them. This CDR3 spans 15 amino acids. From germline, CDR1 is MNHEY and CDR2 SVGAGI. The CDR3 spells CASRLQGIGTGELFF. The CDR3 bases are TGTGCCAGCAGACTACAGGGAATTGGGACCGGGGAGCTGTTTTTT.

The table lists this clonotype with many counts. In nucleotides, the CDR3 is TGCGCCAGCGGACCGGGACAGGGAGTGGAGACCCAGTACTTC. Its protein product is CASGPGQGVETQYF. The chain employs TRBV5-1 and TRBJ2-5; 9 bases line up with TRBD1. Germline CDR1 reads SGHRS; CDR2 reads YFSETQ. Trimming at V came to 7 bases and at J to 5 bases, leaving 9 bases not matched to a gene. The CDR3 extends over 14 amino acids.

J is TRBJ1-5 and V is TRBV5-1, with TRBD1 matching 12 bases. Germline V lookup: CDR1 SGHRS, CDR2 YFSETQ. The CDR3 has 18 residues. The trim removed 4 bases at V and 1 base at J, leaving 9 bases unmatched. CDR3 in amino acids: CASSRDRGRPGSNQPQHF. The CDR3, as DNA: TGCGCCAGCAGCCGGGACAGGGGGCGTCCAGGGAGCAATCAGCCCCAGCATTTT.

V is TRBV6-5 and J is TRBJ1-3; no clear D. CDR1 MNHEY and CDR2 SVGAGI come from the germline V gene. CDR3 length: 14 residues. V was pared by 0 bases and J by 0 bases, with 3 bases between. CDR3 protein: CASSYSTSGNTIYF. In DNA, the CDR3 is TGTGCCAGCAGTTACTCGACCTCTGGAAACACCATATATTTT.

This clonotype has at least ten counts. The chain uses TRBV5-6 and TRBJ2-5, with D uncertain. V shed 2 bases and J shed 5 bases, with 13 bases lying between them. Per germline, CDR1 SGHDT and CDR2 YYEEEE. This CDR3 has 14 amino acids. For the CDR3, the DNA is TGTGCCAGCAGCTTTCTCCACACTTGGGAGACCCAGTACTTC. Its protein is CASSFLHTWETQYF.

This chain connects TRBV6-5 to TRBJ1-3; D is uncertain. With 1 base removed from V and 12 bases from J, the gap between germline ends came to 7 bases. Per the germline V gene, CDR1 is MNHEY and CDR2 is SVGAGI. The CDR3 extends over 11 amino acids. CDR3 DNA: TGTGCCAGCAGTTACTGGGGAAGCATATATTTT. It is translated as CASSYWGSIYF.

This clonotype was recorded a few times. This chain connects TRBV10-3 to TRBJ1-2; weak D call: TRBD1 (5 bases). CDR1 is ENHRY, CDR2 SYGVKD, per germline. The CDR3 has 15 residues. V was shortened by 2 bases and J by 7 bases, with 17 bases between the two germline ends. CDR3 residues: CAISEVGLLGRGYTF. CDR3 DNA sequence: TGTGCCATCAGTGAGGTGGGACTCCTTGGTCGTGGCTACACCTTC.

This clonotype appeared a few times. CDR3 sequence (DNA): TGCAGGGTGAGCGGGTACACCCCACGCACAGATACGCAGTATTTT. Protein: CRVSGYTPRTDTQYF. The chain is built from TRBV20-1 and TRBJ2-3; perhaps TRBD2 as D (6 bases). CDR1 DFQATT and CDR2 SNEGSKA come from the germline V gene (reference sequence). CDR3 length: 15 amino acids.

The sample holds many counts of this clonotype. The CDR3 nucleotides are TGCAGTGCTAGAGACCCCGCAGGAGCGGGAGAGACCCAGTACTTC. This sequence encodes CSARDPAGAGETQYF. The rearrangement joins TRBV20-1 to TRBJ2-5; TRBD2 is a possible D gene (6 bases). CDR3 length: 15 amino acids. Germline V gene lookup returns CDR1 DFQATT and CDR2 SNEGSKA (reference sequence). Trimming pared 0 bases from V and 4 bases from J, leaving 15 bases between.

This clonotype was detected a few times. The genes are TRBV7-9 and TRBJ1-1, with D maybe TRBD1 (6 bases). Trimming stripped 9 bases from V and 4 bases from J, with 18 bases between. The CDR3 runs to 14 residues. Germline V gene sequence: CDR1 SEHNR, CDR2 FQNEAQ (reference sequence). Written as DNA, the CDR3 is TGTGCCAGTACCAGGACGGGGGGGCGCACTGAAGCTTTCTTT. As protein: CASTRTGGRTEAFF.

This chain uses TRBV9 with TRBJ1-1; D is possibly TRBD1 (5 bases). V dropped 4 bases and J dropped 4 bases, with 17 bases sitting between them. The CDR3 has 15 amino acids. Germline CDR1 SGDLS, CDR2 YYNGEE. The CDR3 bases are TGTGCCAGCAGCCCCGAGGAGGGGCGAGCCACTGAAGCTTTCTTT. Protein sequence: CASSPEEGRATEAFF.

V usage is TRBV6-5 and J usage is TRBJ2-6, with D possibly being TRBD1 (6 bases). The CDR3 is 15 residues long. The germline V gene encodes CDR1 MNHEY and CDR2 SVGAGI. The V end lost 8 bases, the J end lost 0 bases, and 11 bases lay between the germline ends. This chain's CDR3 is CASGGVSSGANVLTF. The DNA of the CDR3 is TGTGCCAGCGGGGGCGTGAGCTCTGGGGCCAACGTCCTGACTTTC.